This paragraph reports one T cell receptor (beta chain). Trimming pared 4 bases from V and 8 bases from J, leaving 17 bases between. The CDR3 totals 15 residues. Germline V gene sequence: CDR1 PRHDT, CDR2 FYEKMQ (reference sequence). This sample was included in a study of radiotherapy plus CTLA-4 blockade in lung cancer. Sequenced by immunoSEQ multiplex PCR; TCRdb stores in-frame clones only, minus some. Of about 38,000 clones in the sample, 60% to 75% were seen once. With ipilimumab providing CTLA-4 blockade, focal radiation was administered to patients who had chemo-refractory metastatic non-small-cell lung cancer.

V gene TRBV13 combines with J gene TRBJ1-4; the D gene is possibly TRBD1 (6 bases). Here the sequenced sample was peripheral blood, taken from a patient treated with radiotherapy plus ipilimumab. This clonotype was sampled from a human donor with non-small cell lung cancer who had stable disease on radiotherapy plus ipilimumab. The CDR3 nucleotides are TGTGCCAGCAGCTCCATTGAAACAGGGCGCGAAAAACTGTTTTTT. Translating gives CASSSIETGREKLFF.